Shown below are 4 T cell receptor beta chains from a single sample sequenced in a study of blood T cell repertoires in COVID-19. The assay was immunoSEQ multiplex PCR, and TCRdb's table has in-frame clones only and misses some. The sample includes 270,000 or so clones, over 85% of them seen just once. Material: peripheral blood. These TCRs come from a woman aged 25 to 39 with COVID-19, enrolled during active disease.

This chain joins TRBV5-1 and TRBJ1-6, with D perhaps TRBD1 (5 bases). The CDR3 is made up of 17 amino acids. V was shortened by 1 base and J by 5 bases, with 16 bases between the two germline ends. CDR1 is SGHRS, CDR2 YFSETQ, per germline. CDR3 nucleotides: TGCGCCAGCAGCTTGTCACTCTGGGACTCAAATAATTCACCCCTCCACTTT. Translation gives CASSLSLWDSNNSPLHF.

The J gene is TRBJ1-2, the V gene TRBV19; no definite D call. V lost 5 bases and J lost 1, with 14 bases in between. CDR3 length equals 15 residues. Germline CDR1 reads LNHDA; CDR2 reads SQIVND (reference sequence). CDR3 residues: CASSASPTGNYGYTF. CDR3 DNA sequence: TGTGCCAGTAGTGCATCCCCGACGGGTAACTATGGCTACACCTTC.

The CDR3 nucleotides are TGTGCCACCCCGCGGGGGCCCCAGCATTTT. Protein sequence: CATPRGPQHF. The chain combines TRBV6-4 with TRBJ1-5; no clear D. Trimming shortened V by 10 bases and J by 9 bases, and 10 bases separated the two germline ends. The CDR3 covers 10 residues. Per germline, CDR1 MRHNA and CDR2 SNTAGT.

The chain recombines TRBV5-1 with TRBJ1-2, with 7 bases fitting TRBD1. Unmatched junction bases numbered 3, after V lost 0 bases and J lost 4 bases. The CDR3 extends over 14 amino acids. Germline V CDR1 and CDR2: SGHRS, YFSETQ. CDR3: CASSLDRGGYGYTF. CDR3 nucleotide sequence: TGCGCCAGCAGCTTGGACAGGGGTGGCTATGGCTACACCTTC.